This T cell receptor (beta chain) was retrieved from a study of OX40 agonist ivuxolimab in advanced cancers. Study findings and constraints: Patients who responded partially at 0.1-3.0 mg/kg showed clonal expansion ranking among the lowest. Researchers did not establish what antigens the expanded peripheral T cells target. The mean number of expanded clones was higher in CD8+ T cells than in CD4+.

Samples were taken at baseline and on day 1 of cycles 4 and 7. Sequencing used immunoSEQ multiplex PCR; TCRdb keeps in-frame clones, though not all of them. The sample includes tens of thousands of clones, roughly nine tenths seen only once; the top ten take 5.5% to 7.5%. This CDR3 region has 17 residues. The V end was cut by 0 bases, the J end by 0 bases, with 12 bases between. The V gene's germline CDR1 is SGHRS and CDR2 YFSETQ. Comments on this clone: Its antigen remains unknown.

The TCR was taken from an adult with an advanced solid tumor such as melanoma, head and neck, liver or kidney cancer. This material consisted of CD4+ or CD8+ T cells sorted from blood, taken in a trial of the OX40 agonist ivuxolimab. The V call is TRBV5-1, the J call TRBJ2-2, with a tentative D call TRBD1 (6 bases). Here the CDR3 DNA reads TGCGCCAGCAGCTTGGACGAAGGGGGAGCGAACACCGGGGAGCTGTTTTTT. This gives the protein CASSLDEGGANTGELFF. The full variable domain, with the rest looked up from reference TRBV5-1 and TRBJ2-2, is KAGVTQTPRYLIKTRGQQVTLSCSPISGHRSVSWYQQTPGQGLQFLFEYFSETQRNKGNFPGRFSGRQFSNSRSEMNVSTLELGDSALYLCASSLDEGGANTGELFFGEGSRLTVL.